The 29 T cell receptor beta chains in this list originate from one sample, sequenced in a study of regulatory T cells in long-lasting Graves disease. Specified time point: newly diagnosed GD, antithyroid drugs for less than 3 months. The TCR library was made from RNA that had been extracted from PBMCs in TRIzol. Libraries of TCR beta came from iRepertoire HTBI primers plus Arm-PCR of CDR3 regions. MiXCR, run by TCRdb on the multiplex PCR reads, gives a single entry per CDR3 protein. This table has approximately 230,000 distinct CDR3 sequences, approximately 20% appearing once. The input for sequencing was peripheral blood mononuclear cells (PBMCs), taken at new diagnosis, from a patient treated with antithyroid drugs. The source is a female donor with Graves disease.

This clonotype was detected ten times or more. V gene TRBV18 combines with J gene TRBJ2-1; tentative D call: TRBD2 (6 bases). Germline V CDR1 and CDR2: KGHSH, LQKENI. There are 13 residues in the CDR3. V lost 6 bases to trimming and J lost 8 bases, with 14 bases between them. CDR3 region: CASSPASDHEQFF. The CDR3 DNA is TGTGCCAGCTCGCCGGCTAGCGACCATGAGCAGTTCTTC.

The chain carries TRBV11-2 and TRBJ2-4; D is unresolved. Trimming took off 4 bases at V and 4 bases at J, with 11 bases between the two ends. Germline-derived CDR1 and CDR2 are SGHAT and FQNNGV. There are 14 residues in the CDR3. The CDR3 is CASSYLVGKNIQYF. The CDR3 nucleotides read TGTGCCAGCAGCTACCTGGTCGGGAAAAACATTCAGTACTTC.

This clonotype was recorded at least ten times. This chain connects TRBV6-1 to TRBJ2-5; D remains ambiguous. Trimming took 7 bases from V and 3 from J, leaving 12 bases between them. CDR1 is MNHNS, CDR2 SASEGT, per germline. The CDR3 spans 13 residues. CDR3 bases: TGTGCCAGCACCCAGTCGGTGAAAGAGACCCAGTACTTC. It encodes CASTQSVKETQYF.

V usage is TRBV19 and J usage is TRBJ1-2, with 7 bases lining up with TRBD1. The V gene's germline CDR1 is LNHDA and CDR2 SQIVND (reference sequence). CDR3 length equals 14 residues. V dropped 4 bases and J dropped 4; count of bases not matched to a gene: 6. CDR3 residues: CASSTRTGGYGYTF. In DNA, the CDR3 is TGTGCCAGTAGTACCCGGACAGGCGGCTATGGCTACACCTTC.

This clonotype was observed at least ten times. J is TRBJ2-3 and V is TRBV20-1; 7 positions match TRBD2. Germline V gene sequence: CDR1 DFQATT, CDR2 SNEGSKA (reference sequence). With 6 bases clipped from V and 7 bases from J, the junction kept 10 bases outside the gene matches. The length of the CDR3 is 13 residues. CDR3 in amino acids: CSASSLGLHTQYF. As DNA, the CDR3 is TGCAGTGCCTCTTCGCTGGGACTACATACGCAGTATTTT.

This clonotype was seen repeatedly, ten times or more. In DNA, the CDR3 is TGCAGTGCTAGATCCGGGAGGCACTACAATGAGCAGTTCTTC. This sequence encodes CSARSGRHYNEQFF. The chain links TRBV20-1 to TRBJ2-1; 7 positions match TRBD2. CDR1 is DFQATT, CDR2 SNEGSKA, per germline (reference sequence). This CDR3 contains 14 residues. After removal of 2 bases from V and 3 bases from J, the junction contained 4 bases not matched to a gene.

Ten or more counts support this clonotype. V usage is TRBV6-2 or TRBV6-3 and J usage is TRBJ2-1, with a weak D call TRBD1 (6 bases). This CDR3 has 15 residues. V was shortened by 5 bases and J by 5 bases, with 16 bases between the two germline ends. Germline V gives CDR1 MNHEY, CDR2 SVGEGT. CDR3 DNA: TGTGCCAGCAGTACCCCAGGGGTCCCCCACAATGAGCAGTTCTTC. Its protein product is CASSTPGVPHNEQFF.

This clonotype was counted many times. This chain uses TRBV4-2 with TRBJ2-1; the D gene is possibly TRBD2 (6 bases). The germline V gene encodes CDR1 LGHNA and CDR2 YNFKEQ. This CDR3 region has 17 residues. V was clipped by 1 base and J by 2 bases, with 15 bases between them. CDR3 loop: CASSQALSAGPYNEQFF. CDR3 nucleotides: TGTGCCAGCAGCCAAGCTCTAAGTGCGGGACCCTACAATGAGCAGTTCTTC.

There are many counts of this clonotype. V and J are TRBV12-3 or TRBV12-4 and TRBJ1-5; D uncertain. The CDR3 covers 15 residues. V gave up 2 bases and J gave up 5 bases, with 13 bases separating them. CDR3 DNA: TGTGCCAGCAGTTTAAAGGGTGGGTTGGATCAGCCCCAGCATTTT. Translation: CASSLKGGLDQPQHF.

The rearrangement joins TRBV5-4 to TRBJ2-2, with TRBD2 matching 14 bases. Germline loops: CDR1 SGHNT, CDR2 YYREEE (reference sequence). J lost 0 bases, V lost 4 bases, and 2 bases had no gene match. The CDR3 has 17 amino acids. The CDR3, as DNA: TGTGCCAGCAGCCAGGGACTAGCGGGAGCGAACACCGGGGAGCTGTTTTTT. It codes for CASSQGLAGANTGELFF.

This clonotype was recorded many times. V usage is TRBV4-1 and J usage is TRBJ1-6; D remains unclear. V was shortened by 0 bases and J by 0 bases, with 6 bases between the two germline ends. This CDR3 region has 16 residues. Germline V gives CDR1 MGHRA, CDR2 YSYEKL. The CDR3 DNA reads as TGCGCCAGCAGCCAAGATACAAGCTCCTATAATTCACCCCTCCACTTT. This translates into CASSQDTSSYNSPLHF.

The chain couples TRBV30 to TRBJ2-7, with 10 bases identical to TRBD1. In germline, CDR1 is GTSNPN, CDR2 SVGIG (reference sequence). The V gene end was trimmed by 1 base and the J gene end by 6 bases; junction bases not matched to a gene: 3. This CDR3 region has 13 residues. The CDR3: CAWSAGQGFEQYF. The CDR3 DNA follows: TGTGCCTGGAGTGCGGGACAGGGGTTCGAGCAGTACTTC. The full variable domain, in which reference TRBV30 and TRBJ2-7 provide the parts outside the CDR3, is SQTIHQWPATLVQPVGSPLSLECTVEGTSNPNLYWYRQAAGRGLQLLFYSVGIGQISSEVPQNLSASRPQDRQFILSSKKLLLSDSGFYLCAWSAGQGFEQYFGPGTRLTVT.

There are many counts of this clonotype. The chain links TRBV7-9 to TRBJ1-5; D ambiguous. Germline loops: CDR1 SEHNR, CDR2 FQNEAQ (reference sequence). V lost 6 bases and J 0 bases, leaving 15 bases between the germline ends. The length of the CDR3 is 16 residues. The CDR3, as DNA: TGTGCCAGCAGAACAACGCCGGCATCTAGCAATCAGCCCCAGCATTTT. Amino acid sequence: CASRTTPASSNQPQHF.

This clonotype was recorded a few times. This could be a read error, since a much larger clone is one nucleotide away. The chain joins TRBV7-8 to TRBJ1-3; D is perhaps TRBD1 (6 bases). Germline V lookup: CDR1 SGHVS, CDR2 FQNEAQ. The CDR3 totals 14 residues. The CDR3 here is CASSAGTTGDTIYF. In nucleotides, the CDR3 is TGTGCCAGCAGCGCCGGGACAACTGGAGACACCATATATTTT.

This chain connects TRBV10-3 to TRBJ1-1, with TRBD1 matching over 10 bases. CDR3 size: 13 residues. J gave up 6 bases and V 4 bases, and 2 bases lay outside the gene matches. The germline CDR1 and CDR2 sequences are ENHRY and SYGVKD. The CDR3, as DNA: TGTGCCATCAGTGGACAGGGGGCCTCTGAAGCTTTCTTT. This gives the protein CAISGQGASEAFF.

This clonotype was seen a single time. A far larger clone is one base from this, pointing to a likely read error. The CDR3 loop reads CASSESVATYEQYF. The CDR3 bases are TGTGCCAGCAGTGAGTCTGTAGCGACCTACGAGCAGTACTTC. This chain uses TRBV2 with TRBJ2-7, with D perhaps matching TRBD2 (5 bases). The CDR3 loop spans 14 amino acids. From germline, CDR1 is SNHLY and CDR2 FYNNEI. Trimming removed 3 bases from V and 2 bases from J, with 11 bases in between.

This clonotype was observed many times. V usage is TRBV30 and J usage is TRBJ2-5; no reliable D call. Per the germline V gene, CDR1 is GTSNPN and CDR2 is SVGIG (reference sequence). The V and J ends lost 0 bases and 5 bases respectively, with 4 bases between them. This CDR3 contains 11 residues. CDR3 loop: CAWSVVETQYF. In DNA form, the CDR3 reads TGTGCCTGGAGTGTGGTGGAGACCCAGTACTTC.

This clonotype was counted at least ten times. The chain joins TRBV7-2 to TRBJ1-2; D is perhaps TRBD1 (6 bases). This CDR3 contains 15 residues. The V end lost 3 bases, the J end lost 3 bases, and 14 bases lay between the germline ends. In germline, CDR1 is SGHTA, CDR2 FQGNSA. The CDR3 DNA reads TGTGCCAGCAGCTTCGGGGGCTCCGAGGACTATGGCTACACCTTC. Translated: CASSFGGSEDYGYTF.

V and J are TRBV19 and TRBJ2-7; 7 bases line up with TRBD2. Germline V gene sequence: CDR1 LNHDA, CDR2 SQIVND (reference sequence). The CDR3 covers 14 residues. With 1 base clipped from V and 2 bases from J, the junction kept 2 bases outside the gene matches. In nucleotides, the CDR3 is TGTGCCAGTAGTATAGGGGGGGGTGCCTACGAGCAGTACTTC. Translated, it gives CASSIGGGAYEQYF.

This clonotype came up many times. This chain connects TRBV27 to TRBJ1-4; D gene ambiguous. Germline lookup yields CDR1 MNHEY and CDR2 SMNVEV (reference sequence). The V gene lost 6 bases and the J gene lost 5 bases, with 13 bases spanning the gap. The CDR3 runs 14 residues. CDR3 coding DNA: TGTGCCAGCAGCTATGTAGGGCCAAATGAAAAACTGTTTTTT. Residues: CASSYVGPNEKLFF.

In this sample, this clonotype turned up many times. The chain is built from TRBV2 and TRBJ2-7; 7 bases map to TRBD2. Germline V gene lookup returns CDR1 SNHLY and CDR2 FYNNEI. The CDR3 is 15 residues long. V dropped 6 bases and J dropped 0; count of bases not matched to a gene: 8. CDR3 in DNA: TGTGCCAGCAGCGACTCACTAGCGACCTCCTACGAGCAGTACTTC. Protein: CASSDSLATSYEQYF.

This clonotype was recorded at least ten times. The chain links TRBV28 to TRBJ1-5; 12 nucleotides align to TRBD1. The junction had 11 bases not matched to a gene; V was cut back by 6 bases and J by 5 bases. The CDR3 loop spans 17 amino acids. CDR1 and CDR2 from the germline V gene are MDHEN and SYDVKM. The CDR3 DNA reads TGTGCCAGCAGACCCGCCCCCGGGACAGGGGGCGATCAGCCCCAGCATTTT. Protein product: CASRPAPGTGGDQPQHF.

Ten or more counts support this clonotype. The rearrangement uses TRBV11-2 and TRBJ1-2, with a weak D call TRBD1 (5 bases). Trimming removed 1 base at V and 5 bases at J, with 11 bases between. The CDR3 runs to 14 residues. From germline, CDR1 is SGHAT and CDR2 FQNNGV. The CDR3 here is CASSLAWGGYGYTF. DNA for the CDR3: TGTGCCAGCAGCTTAGCGTGGGGGGGGTATGGCTACACCTTC.

This clonotype was picked up many times. The gene calls are TRBV20-1 and TRBJ1-3; D remains unclear. The CDR3 is made up of 11 amino acids. Trimming shortened V by 3 bases and J by 4 bases, and 4 bases separated the two germline ends. The germline gives CDR1 DFQATT, CDR2 SNEGSKA (reference sequence). The CDR3 DNA follows: TGCAGTGCTAGGGGGGGAAACACCATATATTTT. Translating it yields CSARGGNTIYF.

In its sample, this clonotype was seen many times. This sequence joins TRBV14 and TRBJ2-4, with 14 nucleotides matching TRBD2. The CDR3 is 17 residues long. The germline gives CDR1 SGHDN, CDR2 FVKESK. V lost 3 bases, J lost 6 bases, and 7 bases stayed unmatched. The CDR3 region is CASSHKAGTSGRNIQYF. CDR3 DNA: TGTGCCAGCAGCCACAAGGCAGGGACTAGCGGGAGAAACATTCAGTACTTC.

This clonotype was seen more than once but under ten times. The V call is TRBV6-1, the J call TRBJ2-7, with D perhaps TRBD1 (5 bases). Trimming took 3 bases from V and 4 from J, leaving 10 bases between them. The CDR3 loop spans 13 amino acids. Germline assignment: CDR1 MNHNS and CDR2 SASEGT. CDR3 loop: CASSDLDSYEQYF. The CDR3 region has the DNA TGTGCCAGCAGTGACCTCGACAGTTACGAGCAGTACTTC.

The table lists this clonotype with many counts. V gene TRBV19 combines with J gene TRBJ2-1, with TRBD1 matching 8 bases. The trim removed 4 bases at V and 0 bases at J, leaving 8 bases unmatched. The CDR3 totals 17 residues. Germline lookup yields CDR1 LNHDA and CDR2 SQIVND (reference sequence). CDR3: CASSRTPGGGSYNEQFF. CDR3 coding DNA: TGTGCCAGTAGTAGAACACCAGGGGGCGGCTCCTACAATGAGCAGTTCTTC. The variable domain in full, completed from reference TRBV19 and TRBJ2-1, reads DGGITQSPKYLFRKEGQNVTLSCEQNLNHDAMYWYRQDPGQGLRLIYYSQIVNDFQKGDIAEGYSVSREKKESFPLTVTSAQKNPTAFYLCASSRTPGGGSYNEQFFGPGTRLTVL.

This clonotype was seen more than once but under ten times. The V call is TRBV5-4, the J call TRBJ2-1, with 7 bases identical to TRBD2. With 2 bases clipped from V and 2 bases from J, the junction kept 4 bases outside the gene matches. Germline V gene lookup returns CDR1 SGHNT and CDR2 YYREEE (reference sequence). CDR3 size: 15 residues. CDR3 nucleotide sequence: TGTGCCAGCAGCTTCGGAGGGAGGGCCTACAATGAGCAGTTCTTC. This codes for CASSFGGRAYNEQFF.

This clonotype came up many times. The chain uses TRBV29-1 and TRBJ1-2, with TRBD1 as a possible D gene (5 bases). Germline lookup yields CDR1 SQVTM and CDR2 ANQGSEA. The CDR3 is 13 residues long. The V gene lost 5 bases and the J gene lost 4 bases, with 14 bases spanning the gap. CDR3 in amino acids: CSVPFGTGYGYTF. The CDR3 DNA is TGCAGCGTTCCGTTCGGGACTGGCTATGGCTACACCTTC.